The rows below give T cell receptor beta chains drawn from one sample of a study of vaccination effects on CD4 cells after COVID-19. These receptors have no identified antigens. Assay: immunoSEQ multiplex PCR; the TCRdb copy retains only in-frame clones and omits some. The sample records tens of thousands of clones, 55% to 75% being singletons. The sequenced sample was CD4+ T cells from PBMCs cultured without peptide, obtained before COVID-19 vaccination. Receptors were obtained from a human donor who had a prior SARS-CoV-2 infection. The CDR3 runs from the conserved cysteine through the conserved F or W. A D gene is named only where the DNA matches it firmly. The listing skips clone size in some rows; elsewhere it reads once, few, many or a size class.

TRBJ2-7,TRBV5-1,TRBD1,.,CASSSDRVTYEQYF,TGCGCCAGCAGCTCTGACAGGGTAACCTACGAGCAGTACTTC
TRBJ1-6,TRBV18,.,few,CASSPLSAVNSPLHF,TGTGCCAGCTCACCACTTTCAGCAGTTAATTCACCCCTCCACTTT
TRBJ1-2,TRBV3-1/TRBV3-2,.,once,CASSFREVNRNGYTF,TGTGCCAGCAGCTTTAGGGAGGTCAATCGGAATGGCTACACCTTC
TRBJ2-1,TRBV7-2,.,many,CASSLAKTSYNEQFF,TGTGCCAGCAGCTTAGCAAAGACTAGCTACAATGAGCAGTTCTTC
TRBJ1-2,TRBV11-3,TRBD1,.,CASSPGQGRTGYTF,TGTGCCAGCAGCCCTGGACAGGGTAGGACCGGCTACACCTTC
TRBJ2-1,TRBV7-2,.,few,CASRPGPGSANEQFF,TGTGCCAGCCGGCCGGGTCCTGGGTCCGCCAATGAGCAGTTCTTC
TRBJ2-2,TRBV2,TRBD1,few,CASNPQGAGGELFF,TGTGCCAGCAATCCCCAGGGGGCGGGTGGGGAGCTGTTTTTT
TRBJ1-4,TRBV5-1,TRBD1,.,CASSLSGTGSDEKLFF,TGCGCCAGCAGCTTGTCCGGGACAGGGTCGGACGAAAAACTGTTTTTT
TRBJ2-1,TRBV7-2,TRBD2,.,CASSLESGRYYNEQFF,TGTGCCAGCAGCTTAGAGAGCGGGAGGTACTACAATGAGCAGTTCTTC
TRBJ1-6,TRBV6-5,TRBD1,.,CASSPTGVTSPLHF,TGTGCCAGCAGCCCCACAGGGGTTACTTCACCCCTCCACTTT
TRBJ2-3,TRBV18,TRBD1,.,CASSPQAGTGGKDTQYF,TGTGCCAGCTCACCACAAGCCGGGACAGGGGGTAAAGATACGCAGTATTTT
TRBJ1-2,TRBV11-3,.,.,CASSSESRRGYTF,TGTGCCAGCAGCTCAGAAAGCCGGAGGGGCTACACCTTC
TRBJ2-5,TRBV5-1,.,.,CASSLVPGNQETQYF,TGCGCCAGCAGCTTGGTCCCTGGTAACCAAGAGACCCAGTACTTC
TRBJ1-2,TRBV7-2,.,.,CASSLVTANGYTF,TGTGCCAGCAGCTTAGTGACAGCCAATGGCTACACCTTC
TRBJ2-7,TRBV7-8,.,.,CASSLAGSYEQYF,TGTGCCAGCAGCTTAGCTGGTTCCTACGAGCAGTACTTC
TRBJ1-1,TRBV4-2,.,once,CASSQEKGRGTEAFF,TGTGCCAGCAGCCAAGAGAAGGGGAGGGGCACTGAAGCTTTCTTT
TRBJ2-3,TRBV5-1,TRBD2,.,CASSLSTSGATDTQYF,TGCGCCAGCAGCCTCTCGACTAGCGGGGCCACAGATACGCAGTATTTT
TRBJ1-2,TRBV9,.,.,CASSVVGAGYGYTF,TGTGCCAGCAGCGTAGTGGGGGCTGGCTATGGCTACACCTTC
TRBJ2-7,TRBV5-8,.,few,CASRRRQVNYEQYF,TGTGCCAGCAGGAGGCGGCAGGTAAACTACGAGCAGTACTTC
TRBJ2-1,TRBV29-1,.,.,CSVGTAYTSSYNEQFF,TGCAGCGTTGGCACAGCTTATACGAGCTCCTACAATGAGCAGTTCTTC
TRBJ1-1,TRBV6-5,.,once,CASRANTEAFF,TGTGCCAGCAGAGCAAACACTGAAGCTTTCTTT
TRBJ2-1,TRBV5-4,.,.,CASSLNGGSYNEQFF,TGTGCCAGCAGCTTGAATGGGGGGTCCTACAATGAGCAGTTCTTC
TRBJ1-6,TRBV5-4,.,.,CASSLAGSGPSPLHF,TGTGCCAGCAGCTTGGCTGGCAGCGGGCCTTCACCCCTCCACTTT
TRBJ2-1,TRBV6-2/TRBV6-3,.,.,CASSLPGYNEQFF,TGTGCCAGCAGTTTACCAGGGTACAATGAGCAGTTCTTC
TRBJ2-7,TRBV3-1/TRBV3-2,TRBD2,.,CASSPGLAYSYEQYF,TGTGCCAGCAGCCCGGGACTAGCGTACTCCTACGAGCAGTACTTC
TRBJ2-7,TRBV6-5,TRBD2,.,CASSLEREGTEQYF,TGTGCCAGCAGCCTTGAGCGGGAGGGGACCGAGCAGTACTTC
TRBJ2-1,TRBV11-3,TRBD1,.,CASSLVRTGGEQFF,TGTGCCAGCAGCTTAGTTCGGACAGGGGGTGAGCAGTTCTTC
TRBJ1-2,TRBV6-6,TRBD1,.,CASNPRAGTGGGYTF,TGTGCCAGCAATCCCCGTGCCGGGACAGGGGGAGGCTACACCTTC
TRBJ1-1,TRBV7-9,.,.,CASRIYGWGETEAFF,TGTGCCAGCCGAATTTACGGGTGGGGGGAAACTGAAGCTTTCTTT
TRBJ2-2,TRBV5-5,.,.,CASSLAGPPRAGELFF,TGTGCCAGCAGCCTCGCCGGGCCACCCAGGGCCGGGGAGCTGTTTTTT
TRBJ2-7,TRBV7-9,.,.,CASSLVGRVNPYEQYF,TGTGCCAGCAGCTTAGTGGGCCGGGTTAATCCCTACGAGCAGTACTTC
TRBJ1-4,TRBV19,.,.,CASTRQLVDEKLFF,TGTGCCAGTACCAGACAGTTGGTTGATGAAAAACTGTTTTTT
TRBJ1-2,TRBV11-2,TRBD1,once,CASSLGYRGRYGYTF,TGTGCCAGCAGCTTGGGATACAGGGGGCGGTATGGCTACACCTTC
TRBJ2-1,TRBV11-3,TRBD2,.,CASSAGLAGGPEQFF,TGTGCCAGCAGCGCGGGACTAGCGGGAGGCCCAGAGCAGTTCTTC
TRBJ2-3,TRBV10-3,.,.,CAISESIMYSTDTQYF,TGTGCCATCAGTGAGTCGATAATGTACAGCACAGATACGCAGTATTTT
TRBJ2-1,TRBV7-2,TRBD2,.,CASSLGTSGTEQFF,TGTGCCAGCAGCTTAGGGACTAGCGGGACCGAGCAGTTCTTC
TRBJ2-3,TRBV7-2,TRBD2,.,CASSSIGRAATDTQYF,TGTGCCAGCAGCTCGATCGGGAGGGCCGCGACAGATACGCAGTATTTT
TRBJ2-5,TRBV2,.,.,CASSEQGYQETQYF,TGTGCCAGCAGTGAACAGGGATACCAAGAGACCCAGTACTTC
TRBJ2-1,TRBV4-3,.,.,CASSQLLGSSYNEQFF,TGCGCCAGCAGCCAACTCCTCGGGAGCTCCTACAATGAGCAGTTCTTC
TRBJ2-3,TRBV5-8,TRBD2,.,CASSSLAGGRTDTQYF,TGTGCCAGCAGCTCCCTAGCGGGGGGCCGCACAGATACGCAGTATTTT
TRBJ2-3,TRBV5-1,.,once,CASSLSGRTDTQYF,TGCGCCAGCAGCTTATCTGGGCGCACAGATACGCAGTATTTT
TRBJ2-6,TRBV28,TRBD1,.,CASVTGGAALGANVLTF,TGTGCCAGCGTTACAGGGGGCGCGGCCCTTGGGGCCAACGTCCTGACTTTC
TRBJ1-2,TRBV28,TRBD1,.,CASSLRDRGYYGYTF,TGTGCCAGCAGTTTAAGGGACAGGGGGTACTATGGCTACACCTTC
TRBJ2-1,TRBV6-5,TRBD2,once,CASTQRGTYNEQFF,TGTGCCAGCACTCAGCGGGGGACCTACAATGAGCAGTTCTTC
TRBJ1-2,TRBV7-2,.,.,CASSLGDGLGAYGYTF,TGTGCCAGCAGCTTAGGTGACGGTTTGGGTGCCTATGGCTACACCTTC
TRBJ2-3,TRBV10-3,.,.,CAISEPGGNTDTQYF,TGTGCCATCAGTGAGCCGGGGGGCAACACAGATACGCAGTATTTT
TRBJ2-7,TRBV7-9,TRBD2,.,CASSLGGSGGAYEQYF,TGTGCCAGCAGCTTAGGAGGGAGCGGGGGGGCCTACGAGCAGTACTTC